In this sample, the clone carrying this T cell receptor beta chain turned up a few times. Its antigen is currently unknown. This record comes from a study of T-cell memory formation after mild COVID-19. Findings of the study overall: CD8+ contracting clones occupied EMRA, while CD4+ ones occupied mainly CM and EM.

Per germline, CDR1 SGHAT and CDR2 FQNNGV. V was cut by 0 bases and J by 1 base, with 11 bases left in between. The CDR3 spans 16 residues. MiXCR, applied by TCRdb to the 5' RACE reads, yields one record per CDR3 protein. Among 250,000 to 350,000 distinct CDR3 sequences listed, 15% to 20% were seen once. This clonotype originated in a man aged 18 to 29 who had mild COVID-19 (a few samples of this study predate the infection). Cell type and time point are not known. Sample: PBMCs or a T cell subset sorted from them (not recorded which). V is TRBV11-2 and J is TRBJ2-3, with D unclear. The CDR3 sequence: CASSLEWGVGTDTQYF. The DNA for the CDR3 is TGTGCCAGCAGCTTAGAGTGGGGTGTTGGCACAGATACGCAGTATTTT.